One and the same sample provided the 31 T cell receptor beta chains below, sequenced in a study of shared clonotypes between healthy human individuals. Produced via immunoSEQ multiplex PCR; TCRdb's table is partial and in-frame only. The table includes roughly 2.6 million clones, about 92% detected once. The specimen sequenced was naive CD4+ T cells sorted from blood. Subset described: CD45RA+ positively selected. The receptors here all came from a man aged 18 to 29 in good health.

The genes are TRBV14 and TRBJ1-6; D is uncertain. The V end lost 3 bases, the J end lost 4 bases, and 7 bases lay between the germline ends. This CDR3 has 14 amino acids. Germline V gene sequence: CDR1 SGHDN, CDR2 FVKESK. The CDR3, as DNA: TGTGCCAGCAGCCAGGCCACTTATAATTCACCCCTCCACTTT. Protein: CASSQATYNSPLHF.

V usage is TRBV5-4 and J usage is TRBJ2-3; 8 bases are shared with TRBD1. The CDR3 loop spans 14 amino acids. Germline V CDR1 and CDR2: SGHNT, YYREEE (reference sequence). After removal of 4 bases from V and 5 bases from J, the junction contained 6 bases not matched to a gene. CDR3 sequence reads: CASSPGQGIDTQYF. CDR3 coding DNA: TGTGCCAGCAGCCCCGGACAGGGAATAGATACGCAGTATTTT.

The chain couples TRBV5-4 to TRBJ2-3; TRBD2 matches at 7 bases. Per the germline V gene, CDR1 is SGHNT and CDR2 is YYREEE (reference sequence). The ends lost 4 bases at V and 1 base at J; junction bases unmatched: 6. The CDR3 runs 15 residues. The CDR3 bases are TGTGCCAGCAGCGCCGGACTAGTACGCACAGATACGCAGTATTTT. Translation: CASSAGLVRTDTQYF.

The chain carries TRBV2 and TRBJ1-6; 7 bases are a match to TRBD1. Trimming took 5 bases from V and 7 from J; bases not matched to a gene: 5. The CDR3 extends over 14 amino acids. Germline CDR1 SNHLY, CDR2 FYNNEI. CDR3 protein: CASSLRDSNSPLHF. CDR3 bases: TGTGCCAGCAGTCTACGGGACAGCAATTCACCCCTCCACTTT.

This clone was recorded only once. The chain combines TRBV7-9 with TRBJ2-3; D perhaps matches TRBD2 (7 bases). V was trimmed by 2 bases and J by 7 bases, leaving 13 bases between them. Germline V lookup: CDR1 SEHNR, CDR2 FQNEAQ (reference sequence). This CDR3 comprises 14 residues. CDR3 DNA: TGTGCCAGCAGCTTACACAGGGAGGGAAATACGCAGTATTTT. Translating gives CASSLHREGNTQYF.

This rearrangement joins TRBV6-1 to TRBJ1-1, with no clear D. There are 13 residues in the CDR3. Germline V lookup: CDR1 MNHNS, CDR2 SASEGT. Trimming took off 8 bases at V and 0 bases at J, with 10 bases between the two ends. CDR3 sequence: CASCSLMNTEAFF. In DNA, the CDR3 is TGTGCCAGCTGTAGTTTAATGAACACTGAAGCTTTCTTT.

This chain joins TRBV11-3 and TRBJ2-3; D is uncertain. The length of the CDR3 is 14 residues. Trimming stripped 1 base from V and 4 bases from J, with 9 bases between. Germline CDR1 and CDR2: SGHNT and YENEEA. The CDR3 loop reads CASSLGEPSDTQYF. In DNA form, the CDR3 reads TGTGCCAGCAGCTTAGGGGAACCCTCAGATACGCAGTATTTT. The full variable domain, its missing parts supplied by reference TRBV11-3 and TRBJ2-3, is EAGVVQSPRYKIIEKKQPVAFWCNPISGHNTLYWYLQNLGQGPELLIRYENEEAVDDSQLPKDRFSAERLKGVDSTLKIQPAELGDSAVYLCASSLGEPSDTQYFGPGTRLTVL.

The genes are TRBV5-1 and TRBJ2-1; 7 nucleotides agree with TRBD2. Germline V gives CDR1 SGHRS, CDR2 YFSETQ. The CDR3 totals 14 residues. V gave up 5 bases and J gave up 4 bases; unmatched junction bases: 6. CDR3 in DNA: TGCGCCAGCAGACTCAGCGGGGATTACAATGAGCAGTTCTTC. It encodes CASRLSGDYNEQFF.

This chain links TRBV28 with TRBJ2-3, with 7 nucleotides matching TRBD1. Losses at the gene ends were 7 bases for V and 8 bases for J; bases not matched to a gene: 3. CDR3 length: 11 amino acids. Germline assignment: CDR1 MDHEN and CDR2 SYDVKM. CDR3 sequence: CASTTGATQYF. In DNA form, the CDR3 reads TGTGCCAGCACTACAGGGGCTACGCAGTATTTT.

The rearrangement uses TRBV13 and TRBJ1-2, with 7 bases fitting TRBD1. V shed 5 bases and J 4 bases; nucleotides not matched to a gene: 7. There are 14 residues in the CDR3. Germline lookup yields CDR1 PRHDT and CDR2 FYEKMQ (reference sequence). The CDR3 spells CASSPPTGIYGYTF. The CDR3 coding sequence is TGTGCCAGCAGCCCGCCGACAGGGATCTATGGCTACACCTTC. Combining the CDR3 with reference TRBV13 and TRBJ1-2 gives the whole variable domain AAGVIQSPRHLIKEKRETATLKCYPIPRHDTVYWYQQGPGQDPQFLISFYEKMQSDKGSIPDRFSAQQFSDYHSELNMSSLELGDSALYFCASSPPTGIYGYTFGSGTRLTVV.

In its sample, this clone was seen once. The chain recombines TRBV28 with TRBJ1-5, with D perhaps matching TRBD1 (5 bases). With 3 bases removed from V and 1 base from J, the gap between germline ends came to 25 bases. CDR3 length: 20 amino acids. Germline V gives CDR1 MDHEN, CDR2 SYDVKM. The CDR3 nucleotides are TGTGCCAGCAGTTTGGCCAAACGAATCGACCGGGACTGGAGCAATCAGCCCCAGCATTTT. The encoded protein is CASSLAKRIDRDWSNQPQHF. The full variable domain, rest sourced from reference TRBV28 and TRBJ1-5, is DVKVTQSSRYLVKRTGEKVFLECVQDMDHENMFWYRQDPGLGLRLIYFSYDVKMKEKGDIPEGYSVSREKKERFSLILESASTNQTSMYLCASSLAKRIDRDWSNQPQHFGDGTRLSIL.

The V and J genes are TRBV2 and TRBJ1-1; D is possibly TRBD1 (6 bases). In germline, CDR1 is SNHLY, CDR2 FYNNEI. This CDR3 spans 16 amino acids. V gave up 6 bases and J gave up 0 bases, with 17 bases separating them. The CDR3 is CASSPGRGFMNTEAFF. The CDR3 nucleotides read TGTGCCAGCAGCCCCGGAAGGGGGTTCATGAACACTGAAGCTTTCTTT.

The chain is built from TRBV19 and TRBJ1-1, with D perhaps TRBD1 (6 bases). Trimming removed 3 bases at V and 10 bases at J, with 12 bases between. Germline V CDR1 and CDR2: LNHDA, SQIVND (reference sequence). CDR3 length: 12 residues. The CDR3 is CASSIRGGGAFF. The DNA for the CDR3 is TGTGCCAGTAGTATCAGAGGGGGGGGAGCTTTCTTT.

This chain connects TRBV5-1 to TRBJ1-2; 11 bases line up with TRBD1. Germline V gene sequence: CDR1 SGHRS, CDR2 YFSETQ. The length of the CDR3 is 14 residues. Unmatched junction bases numbered 7, after V lost 8 bases and J lost 4 bases. The CDR3 DNA sequence: TGCGCCAGTAACCGGGACAGGGGGTCCTATGGCTACACCTTC. This sequence encodes CASNRDRGSYGYTF.

The V and J genes are TRBV10-2 and TRBJ2-2; 7 positions match TRBD1. V shed 5 bases, J shed 5 bases, and the junction held 8 bases outside the gene matches. The CDR3 consists of 15 residues. Germline V gene lookup returns CDR1 WSHSY and CDR2 SAAADI. CDR3 in DNA: TGCGCCAGCAGTCCCACGGACAGGCGGACCGGGGAGCTGTTTTTT. This gives the protein CASSPTDRRTGELFF.

This clone is a singleton in its sample. The chain employs TRBV7-3 and TRBJ2-2; D is perhaps TRBD1 (6 bases). This CDR3 is built from 14 residues. Per germline, CDR1 SGHTA and CDR2 FQGTGA. V dropped 6 bases and J dropped 4 bases, with 12 bases sitting between them. CDR3 in DNA: TGTGCCAGCAGACATAGAGGGGGCACCGGGGAGCTGTTTTTT. Protein: CASRHRGGTGELFF.

J is TRBJ2-2 and V is TRBV6-6; TRBD2 agrees at 8 bases. CDR1 and CDR2 (germline): MNHNY, SVGAGI (reference sequence). The CDR3 has 16 amino acids. Unmatched junction bases numbered 11, after V lost 7 bases and J lost 4 bases. CDR3 sequence reads: CASTPRGGLVTGELFF. The CDR3 region has the DNA TGTGCCAGCACTCCTCGGGGGGGGCTGGTCACCGGGGAGCTGTTTTTT.

A remark on this clone: In the same sample, other DNA sequences code for this CDR3. The V and J genes are TRBV5-1 and TRBJ2-2; TRBD2 matches at 7 bases. This CDR3 has 16 amino acids. Looked up from germline, CDR1 is SGHRS and CDR2 is YFSETQ. V was clipped by 0 bases and J by 0 bases; unmatched bases: 2. The DNA for the CDR3 is TGCGCCAGCAGCTTGGTGGGAGGGGCGAACACCGGGGAGCTGTTTTTT. It yields the protein CASSLVGGANTGELFF. Combining the CDR3 with reference TRBV5-1 and TRBJ2-2 gives the whole variable domain KAGVTQTPRYLIKTRGQQVTLSCSPISGHRSVSWYQQTPGQGLQFLFEYFSETQRNKGNFPGRFSGRQFSNSRSEMNVSTLELGDSALYLCASSLVGGANTGELFFGEGSRLTVL.

The chain combines TRBV10-2 with TRBJ2-7; D tentatively reads TRBD1 or TRBD2 (5 bases each). Looked up from germline, CDR1 is WSHSY and CDR2 is SAAADI. The CDR3 consists of 14 residues. V dropped 6 bases and J dropped 1 base, with 13 bases sitting between them. CDR3 sequence (DNA): TGCGCCAGCAGGACTCCGGGACCTTCCTACGAGCAGTACTTC. It yields the protein CASRTPGPSYEQYF.

As for this clone: A read error is likely here: a far larger clone is one base away. The chain carries TRBV11-1 and TRBJ2-7; D not resolved. CDR1 SGHAT and CDR2 FQDESV come from the germline V gene (reference sequence). Trimming took off 4 bases at V and 2 bases at J, with 3 bases between the two ends. CDR3 length: 11 amino acids. CDR3 region: CASSSPYEQYF. In DNA form, the CDR3 reads TGTGCCAGCAGCTCCCCCTACGAGCAGTACTTC.

This clone was observed a few times. Other DNA sequences in the sample encode the same CDR3. J is TRBJ1-1 and V is TRBV5-1; the D gene is possibly TRBD1 (5 bases). CDR3 size: 14 residues. In germline, CDR1 is SGHRS, CDR2 YFSETQ. The germline V and J ends were trimmed by 1 base and 1 base, with 8 bases remaining between them. Here the CDR3 reads CASSLQDKNTEAFF. The CDR3 DNA follows: TGCGCCAGCAGCTTGCAGGACAAGAACACTGAAGCTTTCTTT.

The chain carries TRBV10-3 and TRBJ2-2, with TRBD1 identical over 8 bases. CDR3 length: 16 residues. Germline lookup yields CDR1 ENHRY and CDR2 SYGVKD. Unmatched junction bases numbered 3, after V lost 3 bases and J lost 0 bases. The CDR3 DNA reads TGTGCCATCAGTGAAAAGGGACAGGCGAACACCGGGGAGCTGTTTTTT. Translating gives CAISEKGQANTGELFF.

This chain joins TRBV6-5 and TRBJ2-7, with no clear D. The germline V gene encodes CDR1 MNHEY and CDR2 SVGAGI. The V end lost 10 bases, the J end lost 3 bases, and 10 bases lay between the germline ends. The CDR3 loop spans 11 amino acids. The CDR3 loop is CATPPIYEQYF. In nucleotides, the CDR3 is TGTGCCACCCCACCCATCTACGAGCAGTACTTC.

The chain combines TRBV7-2 with TRBJ2-3, with 7 nucleotides matching TRBD2. Trimming cost V 2 bases and J 9 bases; bases outside gene matches: 8. Germline V CDR1 and CDR2: SGHTA, FQGNSA. This CDR3 is built from 14 residues. CDR3 bases: TGTGCCAGCAGCTTATCAGGCGGGAGTAAAACGCAGTATTTT. Translation: CASSLSGGSKTQYF.

The chain employs TRBV7-2 and TRBJ2-1; D is undetermined. V was shortened by 4 bases and J by 0 bases, with 4 bases between the two germline ends. In germline, CDR1 is SGHTA, CDR2 FQGNSA. The CDR3 runs to 13 residues. As DNA, the CDR3 is TGTGCCAGCAGCTACAGCTCCTACAATGAGCAGTTCTTC. Its translation is CASSYSSYNEQFF.

The chain uses TRBV5-4 and TRBJ2-7; possibly TRBD2 for D (5 bases). There are 15 residues in the CDR3. V lost 0 bases and J lost 6, with 16 bases in between. From germline, CDR1 is SGHNT and CDR2 YYREEE (reference sequence). The CDR3 loop is CASSLGGPPGGEQYF. CDR3 DNA sequence: TGTGCCAGCAGCTTGGGTGGCCCCCCAGGAGGCGAGCAGTACTTC.

The chain recombines TRBV4-1 with TRBJ2-1; D is unresolved. The CDR3 is made up of 17 amino acids. Germline-derived CDR1 and CDR2 are MGHRA and YSYEKL. The V gene lost 2 bases and the J gene lost 0 bases, with 14 bases spanning the gap. The CDR3 loop reads CASSQRDLLSSYNEQFF. CDR3 nucleotide sequence: TGCGCCAGCAGCCAAAGGGATCTATTAAGCTCCTACAATGAGCAGTTCTTC.

The rearrangement links TRBV15 to TRBJ2-7; D not resolved. The V gene lost 3 bases and the J gene lost 7 bases, with 16 bases spanning the gap. CDR1 is LNHNV, CDR2 YYDKDF, per germline (reference sequence). This CDR3 has 14 residues. CDR3 amino acids: CATSRDLQAGEQYF. The CDR3 bases are TGTGCCACCAGCAGGGACCTCCAGGCTGGGGAGCAGTACTTC.

V is TRBV5-1 and J is TRBJ2-7, with 9 bases lining up with TRBD2. V shed 2 bases and J 5 bases; nucleotides not matched to a gene: 8. The CDR3 runs to 15 residues. Germline CDR1 and CDR2: SGHRS and YFSETQ. For the CDR3, the DNA is TGCGCCAGCAGCTTACGAGCGGGAGGTATGAACGAGCAGTACTTC. Its protein is CASSLRAGGMNEQYF.

The rearrangement joins TRBV2 to TRBJ2-2, with 8 nucleotides matching TRBD2. CDR3 length equals 15 residues. V shed 2 bases, J shed 4 bases, and the junction held 3 bases outside the gene matches. The germline CDR1 and CDR2 sequences are SNHLY and FYNNEI. The CDR3 here is CASSELSGTTGELFF. CDR3 nucleotide sequence: TGTGCCAGCAGTGAACTTAGCGGGACCACCGGGGAGCTGTTTTTT.

The gene calls are TRBV21-1 and TRBJ1-2; TRBD1, the table's D call, was not compared with the DNA. TRBV21-1 is labeled a pseudogene. The CDR3 consists of 12 residues. CDR3 coding DNA: TGTGCCAGCAGGGATACAGGCCGTGGCTACACCTTC. This encodes CASRDTGRGYTF.